These 13 T cell receptor beta chains originate from one sample sequenced in a study of cytomegalovirus exposure and HLA in healthy donors (dated by TCRdb to 2015 to 2018). Libraries were made using the immunoSEQ multiplex PCR assay. For the multiplex PCR, a mixture combining 60 forward primers for TCR Vbeta segments and 13 reverse primers for TCR Jbeta segments was used. TCRdb's version of the immuneACCESS table is confined to in-frame rearrangements and falls short of the full clone set. An unresolved V gene accounts for under half of the shortfall where checked; the remainder is of unknown origin. For this sample the table gives 130,000 or so clones, of which around 73% were detected only once. The ten biggest clones cover about 1.7% of the sample. The source material was PBMCs. Receptors were obtained from a female donor in good health and CMV-seronegative.

The rearrangement joins TRBV4-1 to TRBJ2-7; 9 nucleotides line up with TRBD1. The CDR3 is made up of 16 amino acids. The germline V gene has CDR1 MGHRA and CDR2 YSYEKL. Losses at the gene ends were 4 bases for V and 4 bases for J; bases not matched to a gene: 11. CDR3 sequence: CASSPQGTGSLYEQYF. The CDR3 DNA follows: TGCGCCAGCAGCCCCCAAGGGACAGGGAGCCTGTACGAGCAGTACTTC.

The V gene is TRBV7-9, the J gene TRBJ1-1; maybe TRBD1 (6 bases). The CDR3 extends over 17 amino acids. CDR1 SEHNR and CDR2 FQNEAQ come from the germline V gene (reference sequence). V shed 2 bases and J shed 0 bases, with 16 bases lying between them. The CDR3 nucleotides read TGTGCCAGCAGCTTATTTAGGCGGCAGGGGATGAACACTGAAGCTTTCTTT. It yields the protein CASSLFRRQGMNTEAFF. Looking up the rest from reference TRBV7-9 and TRBJ1-1 gives the full variable domain: DTGVSQNPRHKITKRGQNVTFRCDPISEHNRLYWYRQTLGQGPEFLTYFQNEAQLEKSRLLSDRFSAERPKGSFSTLEIQRTEQGDSAMYLCASSLFRRQGMNTEAFFGQGTRLTVV.

This clone has at least ten counts. The rearrangement joins TRBV25-1 to TRBJ2-6, with a possible D match to TRBD1 (5 bases). With 7 bases removed from V and 2 bases from J, the gap between germline ends came to 15 bases. CDR3 size: 16 residues. Germline V gives CDR1 MGHDK, CDR2 SYGVNS. CDR3 loop: CASTGRGYAGANVLTF. CDR3 coding DNA: TGTGCCAGCACGGGTAGGGGATATGCTGGGGCCAACGTCCTGACTTTC.

This clone was observed a few times. The J gene is TRBJ1-4, the V gene TRBV6-6, with TRBD1 as a possible D gene (5 bases). Trimming removed 6 bases at V and 7 bases at J, with 15 bases between. Per germline, CDR1 MNHNY and CDR2 SVGAGI (reference sequence). CDR3 length: 14 amino acids. The CDR3 spells CASSGGVSAEKLFF. The DNA of the CDR3 is TGTGCCAGCAGCGGGGGTGTGTCTGCTGAAAAACTGTTTTTT.

This clone showed up just once. The chain joins TRBV28 to TRBJ2-7, with 7 bases fitting TRBD1. V shed 5 bases and J 2 bases; nucleotides not matched to a gene: 9. The CDR3 consists of 15 residues. In germline, CDR1 is MDHEN, CDR2 SYDVKM. DNA of the CDR3: TGTGCCAGCAGTGGGTCGGGTCAGGGGGCCTACGAGCAGTACTTC. Amino acids: CASSGSGQGAYEQYF.

This clone was recorded only once. This sequence joins TRBV19 and TRBJ2-3; a possible D gene is TRBD2 (7 bases). This CDR3 has 15 residues. CDR1 and CDR2 (germline): LNHDA, SQIVND (reference sequence). Trimming stripped 5 bases from V and 3 bases from J, with 15 bases between. CDR3 nucleotide sequence: TGTGCCAGTAGTGATGGGGGGGGGCGGACAGATACGCAGTATTTT. Amino acid sequence: CASSDGGGRTDTQYF. Full variable domain (missing parts from reference TRBV19 and TRBJ2-3): DGGITQSPKYLFRKEGQNVTLSCEQNLNHDAMYWYRQDPGQGLRLIYYSQIVNDFQKGDIAEGYSVSREKKESFPLTVTSAQKNPTAFYLCASSDGGGRTDTQYFGPGTRLTVL.

This clone was seen just once. The J gene is TRBJ1-3, the V gene TRBV28, with a possible D match to TRBD1 (5 bases). Germline assignment: CDR1 MDHEN and CDR2 SYDVKM. The CDR3 contains 14 residues. V was pared by 5 bases and J by 4 bases, with 12 bases between. The CDR3 DNA follows: TGTGCCAGCAGTACCGGACAAGGGGGAAACACCATATATTTT. This codes for CASSTGQGGNTIYF.

The chain recombines TRBV28 with TRBJ1-4, with D perhaps matching TRBD1 (6 bases). The germline gives CDR1 MDHEN, CDR2 SYDVKM. The germline V and J ends were trimmed by 5 bases and 7 bases, with 17 bases remaining between them. CDR3 length: 15 amino acids. The CDR3 is CASSALQGGSEKLFF. CDR3 sequence (DNA): TGTGCCAGCAGTGCACTACAGGGTGGGAGTGAAAAACTGTTTTTT.

The J gene is TRBJ2-3, the V gene TRBV5-1, with 11 bases aligning to TRBD2. Losses at the gene ends were 6 bases for V and 3 bases for J; bases not matched to a gene: 6. CDR3 length equals 15 residues. Germline V CDR1 and CDR2: SGHRS, YFSETQ. The CDR3 region is CASTPTSGKTDTQYF. The CDR3 nucleotides are TGCGCCAGCACCCCGACTAGCGGGAAGACAGATACGCAGTATTTT.

The chain recombines TRBV5-1 with TRBJ2-7; 14 nucleotides align to TRBD2. The V gene end was trimmed by 5 bases and the J gene end by 7 bases; junction bases not matched to a gene: 14. The germline CDR1 and CDR2 sequences are SGHRS and YFSETQ. This CDR3 region has 17 residues. Here the CDR3 reads CASREGLAGEYLREQYF. The CDR3 DNA reads as TGCGCCAGCAGAGAGGGACTAGCGGGAGAGTACTTACGGGAGCAGTACTTC.

The chain employs TRBV5-1 and TRBJ1-1; 7 bases map to TRBD1. The CDR3 runs to 13 residues. CDR1 and CDR2 (germline): SGHRS, YFSETQ. The V and J ends lost 2 bases and 8 bases, in that order; junction bases with no gene match: 6. The CDR3 nucleotides are TGCGCCAGCAGCTTCAACCCGGGACAGGAAGCTTTCTTT. It is translated as CASSFNPGQEAFF.

The V gene is TRBV5-4, the J gene TRBJ1-1; TRBD1 matches 8 bases. CDR1 SGHNT and CDR2 YYREEE come from the germline V gene (reference sequence). CDR3 length: 15 residues. V shed 6 bases and J 1 base; nucleotides not matched to a gene: 8. The CDR3 DNA reads as TGTGCCAGCAACCGGGACAGGCAACCGAACACTGAAGCTTTCTTT. Translating gives CASNRDRQPNTEAFF.

This chain links TRBV5-1 with TRBJ2-7; 7 nucleotides agree with TRBD2. J lost 3 bases, V lost 2 bases, and 11 bases had no gene match. CDR3 length: 16 amino acids. CDR1 is SGHRS, CDR2 YFSETQ, per germline. The CDR3 DNA is TGCGCCAGCAGCTTTGGCCTTTCGGGGGGAAACTACGAGCAGTACTTC. This gives the protein CASSFGLSGGNYEQYF.